Sequencing of this TCR beta chain was carried out in a study of T cell changes during pregnancy in multiple sclerosis. Assay used: immunoSEQ multiplex PCR; TCRdb lists only in-frame clones, some missing. The sample has roughly 58,000 clones, about nine tenths seen once; the top ten hold under 3.5%. Trimming took 6 bases from V and 0 from J; bases not matched to a gene: 6. CDR3 length: 15 residues. The V gene's germline CDR1 is SGHAT and CDR2 FQNNGV. This chain joins TRBV11-2 and TRBJ2-3; 7 bases map to TRBD1. The source was CD8+ T cells from peripheral blood mononuclear cells, collected before pregnancy. This clonotype originated in a female donor with multiple sclerosis, enrolled in a pregnancy study. The CDR3 bases are TGTGCCAGCAGAACACAGGGGTTCAGCACAGATACGCAGTATTTT. This translates into CASRTQGFSTDTQYF.